These 32 T cell receptor beta chains were all obtained from the same sample, sequenced in a study of cytotoxic CD8 clonotypes in ibrutinib-treated CLL. The method was immunoSEQ multiplex PCR; TCRdb's version includes in-frame clones alone and lacks a portion of them. The sample has tens of thousands of clones, 70% seen once. Sequencing used PBMCs, obtained at disease progression, from a patient treated with ibrutinib. These receptors all come from a human donor with chronic lymphocytic leukemia.

This sequence joins TRBV13 and TRBJ2-6, with 8 positions matching TRBD2. The CDR3 extends over 17 amino acids. The germline V gene encodes CDR1 PRHDT and CDR2 FYEKMQ (reference sequence). Trimming cost V 1 base and J 0 bases; bases outside gene matches: 2. The CDR3 DNA reads as TGTGCCAGCAGCTTAGTACGGGAGGGCTCTGGGGCCAACGTCCTGACTTTC. It is translated as CASSLVREGSGANVLTF.

The rearrangement joins TRBV27 to TRBJ2-1; 13 bases match TRBD2. Germline CDR1 reads MNHEY; CDR2 reads SMNVEV (reference sequence). CDR3 length: 15 amino acids. V shed 5 bases and J 9 bases; nucleotides not matched to a gene: 7. The CDR3 protein is CASSQGLAGTGEQFF. Written as DNA, the CDR3 is TGTGCCAGCAGTCAGGGACTAGCGGGAACCGGTGAGCAGTTCTTC.

In this sample, this clone turned up once. The chain combines TRBV27 with TRBJ2-1; the D gene is possibly TRBD1 (7 bases). The CDR3 loop spans 17 amino acids. The V gene's germline CDR1 is MNHEY and CDR2 SMNVEV (reference sequence). V was clipped by 3 bases and J by 0 bases, with 15 bases between them. In DNA, the CDR3 is TGTGCCAGCAGTTTCGTAGCGGACAGGAGCTCCTACAATGAGCAGTTCTTC. This translates into CASSFVADRSSYNEQFF.

The chain couples TRBV7-9 to TRBJ2-7; 11 bases align to TRBD2. This CDR3 region has 16 residues. V shed 5 bases, J shed 3 bases, and the junction held 9 bases outside the gene matches. Germline V gene lookup returns CDR1 SEHNR and CDR2 FQNEAQ (reference sequence). The CDR3 sequence: CASSPSGTSGFYEQYF. In nucleotides, the CDR3 is TGTGCCAGCAGCCCTTCCGGGACTAGCGGTTTCTACGAGCAGTACTTC.

The chain uses TRBV2 and TRBJ1-2; D gene ambiguous. CDR3 length: 14 residues. V shed 6 bases and J shed 7 bases, with 18 bases lying between them. Germline V CDR1 and CDR2: SNHLY, FYNNEI. In DNA form, the CDR3 reads TGTGCCAGCAGCGGCGACGGAGGACCAGGTGGCTACACCTTC. Translating it yields CASSGDGGPGGYTF. The full variable domain, in which reference TRBV2 and TRBJ1-2 provide the parts outside the CDR3, is EPEVTQTPSHQVTQMGQEVILRCVPISNHLYFYWYRQILGQKVEFLVSFYNNEISEKSEIFDDQFSVERPDGSNFTLKIRSTKLEDSAMYFCASSGDGGPGGYTFGSGTRLTVV.

This chain joins TRBV27 and TRBJ1-2; D perhaps matches TRBD1 (5 bases). Germline V CDR1 and CDR2: MNHEY, SMNVEV (reference sequence). The CDR3 is 15 residues long. Between the trimmed V and J ends, which lost 3 bases and 4 bases, there was a span of 15 bases. The DNA for the CDR3 is TGTGCCAGCAGTTTGCACTTCCAGGGAGGCTATGGCTACACCTTC. This translates into CASSLHFQGGYGYTF.

The chain recombines TRBV7-9 with TRBJ1-1; D is unresolved. The V gene lost 1 base and the J gene lost 1 base, with 7 bases spanning the gap. Germline CDR1 reads SEHNR; CDR2 reads FQNEAQ (reference sequence). This CDR3 comprises 14 residues. The CDR3 nucleotides read TGTGCCAGCAGCTTAGGACACGGGAACACTGAAGCTTTCTTT. It yields the protein CASSLGHGNTEAFF.

This clone was observed a handful of times. This chain uses TRBV2 with TRBJ2-1, with no clear D. The V and J ends lost 4 bases and 0 bases respectively, with 16 bases between them. The germline V gene has CDR1 SNHLY and CDR2 FYNNEI. The CDR3 extends over 17 amino acids. The CDR3 protein is CASSADPTFGSYNEQFF. CDR3 bases: TGTGCCAGCAGTGCGGACCCGACTTTCGGCTCCTACAATGAGCAGTTCTTC.

The V gene is TRBV6-5, the J gene TRBJ2-1; D remains unclear. The length of the CDR3 is 15 residues. Germline V gene lookup returns CDR1 MNHEY and CDR2 SVGAGI. V was pared by 0 bases and J by 3 bases, with 9 bases between. The CDR3 DNA sequence: TGTGCCAGCAGTTACTCGGGCCAGGTCTACAATGAGCAGTTCTTC. This encodes CASSYSGQVYNEQFF.

This clone was observed a handful of times. The chain couples TRBV18 to TRBJ1-2; tentatively, D is TRBD1 (6 bases). The V end lost 3 bases, the J end lost 4 bases, and 24 bases lay between the germline ends. Germline CDR1 KGHSH, CDR2 LQKENI. CDR3 length: 18 amino acids. CDR3 residues: CASSPPDRKRLVGYGYTF. CDR3 coding DNA: TGTGCCAGCTCACCCCCCGACAGGAAGCGACTAGTGGGCTATGGCTACACCTTC.

The chain couples TRBV4-2 to TRBJ2-7, with a tentative D call TRBD2 (6 bases). Germline CDR1 and CDR2: LGHNA and YNFKEQ. Trimming cost V 1 base and J 7 bases, with 17 bases left between them. The CDR3 contains 15 residues. CDR3 bases: TGTGCCAGCAGCCAAGGGGCAGGAGGGAATTTGGAGCAGTACTTC. As protein: CASSQGAGGNLEQYF.

This sequence joins TRBV19 and TRBJ2-7; no reliable D call. There are 13 residues in the CDR3. Trimming removed 6 bases at V and 2 bases at J, with 11 bases between. Germline assignment: CDR1 LNHDA and CDR2 SQIVND (reference sequence). The CDR3 reads CASSVELTYEQYF. In DNA form, the CDR3 reads TGTGCCAGTAGCGTGGAGCTAACCTACGAGCAGTACTTC.

The rearrangement uses TRBV11-1 and TRBJ1-1; tentatively, D is TRBD1 (6 bases). Germline CDR1 reads SGHAT; CDR2 reads FQDESV (reference sequence). The CDR3 covers 14 residues. Between the trimmed V and J ends, which lost 5 bases and 6 bases, there was a span of 16 bases. CDR3 coding DNA: TGTGCCAGCAGCCCGGACAGTTCCCCCTCTGAAGCTTTCTTT. It is translated as CASSPDSSPSEAFF. Filled out from reference TRBV11-1 and TRBJ1-1, the complete variable domain reads EAEVAQSPRYKITEKSQAVAFWCDPISGHATLYWYRQILGQGPELLVQFQDESVVDDSQLPKDRFSAERLKGVDSTLKIQPAELGDSAMYLCASSPDSSPSEAFFGQGTRLTVV.

V usage is TRBV28 and J usage is TRBJ1-1, with a tentative D call TRBD1 (6 bases). The CDR3 spans 13 residues. The ends were cut back, 6 bases at V and 6 bases at J, with 14 bases in the middle. Germline lookup yields CDR1 MDHEN and CDR2 SYDVKM. CDR3 in amino acids: CASSGGGRSEAFF. In nucleotides, the CDR3 is TGTGCCAGCAGCGGTGGGGGGCGATCTGAAGCTTTCTTT.

The chain carries TRBV7-9 and TRBJ2-3; no clear D gene. The CDR3 length is 14 residues. The ends were cut back, 1 base at V and 6 bases at J, with 11 bases in the middle. CDR1 is SEHNR, CDR2 FQNEAQ, per germline (reference sequence). The CDR3 region has the DNA TGTGCCAGCAGCTTAGTAGCTGTTCTCGATACGCAGTATTTT. Translating gives CASSLVAVLDTQYF.

This clone was picked up one time. The CDR3: CASSLDMRSYSTDTQYF. DNA for the CDR3: TGTGCCAGCAGCTTAGATATGCGCAGTTATAGCACAGATACGCAGTATTTT. The rearrangement uses TRBV11-2 and TRBJ2-3; D is unresolved. V was pared by 0 bases and J by 0 bases, with 13 bases between. Germline V gene data show CDR1 as SGHAT and CDR2 as FQNNGV. The CDR3 runs 17 residues.

This chain links TRBV2 with TRBJ1-4; D is unclear. Trimming pared 5 bases from V and 7 bases from J, leaving 17 bases between. This CDR3 has 15 residues. Germline values: CDR1 SNHLY, CDR2 FYNNEI. CDR3 sequence: CASSRPGSSAEKLFF. CDR3 DNA sequence: TGTGCCAGCAGTAGGCCGGGGTCTAGTGCTGAAAAACTGTTTTTT. The full variable domain, completed using reference TRBV2 and TRBJ1-4, is EPEVTQTPSHQVTQMGQEVILRCVPISNHLYFYWYRQILGQKVEFLVSFYNNEISEKSEIFDDQFSVERPDGSNFTLKIRSTKLEDSAMYFCASSRPGSSAEKLFFGSGTQLSVL.

V is TRBV13 and J is TRBJ2-3, with a tentative D call TRBD1 (5 bases). The CDR3 covers 14 residues. Germline V gives CDR1 PRHDT, CDR2 FYEKMQ (reference sequence). Trimming removed 5 bases at V and 0 bases at J, with 9 bases between. The CDR3, as DNA: TGTGCCAGCAGCCGCAGGGTTAGCACAGATACGCAGTATTTT. Translation: CASSRRVSTDTQYF.

This clone was seen a single time. This chain connects TRBV4-1 to TRBJ2-1; D ambiguous. Trimming shortened V by 4 bases and J by 1 base, and 11 bases separated the two germline ends. Germline V CDR1 and CDR2: MGHRA, YSYEKL. This CDR3 comprises 15 residues. The CDR3 loop is CASSRGTYSYNEQFF. CDR3 sequence (DNA): TGCGCCAGCAGCCGTGGAACCTATTCCTACAATGAGCAGTTCTTC.

The chain couples TRBV6-5 to TRBJ2-1; TRBD2 matches at 8 bases. CDR3 length equals 16 residues. The junction had 9 bases not matched to a gene; V was cut back by 0 bases and J by 8 bases. Germline V gene lookup returns CDR1 MNHEY and CDR2 SVGAGI. CDR3 residues: CASSYSSGGAWDEQFF. In nucleotides, the CDR3 is TGTGCCAGCAGTTACTCGAGCGGGGGTGCCTGGGATGAGCAGTTCTTC.

The genes are TRBV2 and TRBJ1-1; the D is unclear. The CDR3 is 14 amino acids. V dropped 6 bases and J dropped 3 bases, with 14 bases sitting between them. Germline CDR1 reads SNHLY; CDR2 reads FYNNEI. CDR3 sequence (DNA): TGTGCCAGCAGGGGCCCTTCGGGGTACACTGAAGCTTTCTTT. This translates into CASRGPSGYTEAFF.

The chain is built from TRBV4-1 and TRBJ2-1; D gene uncertain. V gave up 0 bases and J gave up 13 bases, with 7 bases separating them. The CDR3 is 11 amino acids. The germline V gene has CDR1 MGHRA and CDR2 YSYEKL. CDR3 DNA: TGCGCCAGCAGCCAAGACTGGCTTCAGTTCTTC. This codes for CASSQDWLQFF.

V and J are TRBV12-5 and TRBJ1-2, with 11 bases matching TRBD1. CDR1 and CDR2 from the germline V gene are LGHNT and FRNRAP. Trimming at V came to 2 bases and at J to 4 bases, leaving 6 bases not matched to a gene. This CDR3 is 16 amino acids long. The DNA of the CDR3 is TGTGCTAGTGGTTTGACGGACAGGGGGCAGTCCTATGGCTACACCTTC. Amino acids: CASGLTDRGQSYGYTF.

The chain employs TRBV5-1 and TRBJ2-1; 9 bases match TRBD1. CDR1 and CDR2 from the germline V gene are SGHRS and YFSETQ. Germline trimming cut 4 bases from V and 5 bases from J; bases unmatched to any gene: 10. The CDR3 is 16 amino acids. CDR3 sequence reads: CASSVQTGGLNNEQFF. The CDR3, as DNA: TGCGCCAGCAGCGTCCAGACAGGGGGTTTGAACAATGAGCAGTTCTTC.

The gene calls are TRBV19 and TRBJ2-7; 10 bases line up with TRBD2. The CDR3 runs 16 residues. Germline V lookup: CDR1 LNHDA, CDR2 SQIVND (reference sequence). The ends lost 3 bases at V and 2 bases at J; junction bases unmatched: 7. The CDR3: CASSILWTSGTYEQYF. CDR3 DNA: TGTGCCAGTAGTATCCTCTGGACTAGCGGTACCTACGAGCAGTACTTC.

This sequence joins TRBV21-1 and TRBJ1-1. TRBV21-1 constitutes a pseudogene. This CDR3 contains 15 residues. CDR3 region: CASSKGIKANTEAFF. DNA of the CDR3: TGTGCCAGCAGCAAAGGAATCAAGGCGAACACTGAAGCTTTCTTT.

This chain joins TRBV10-3 and TRBJ2-1; D is perhaps TRBD1 or TRBD2 (5 bases each). From germline, CDR1 is ENHRY and CDR2 SYGVKD. The V end lost 11 bases, the J end lost 10 bases, and 18 bases lay between the germline ends. The CDR3 loop spans 12 amino acids. CDR3 DNA: TGTGCCTCCGGGGACGGGCCTCGGGAGCAGTTCTTC. Protein sequence: CASGDGPREQFF.

CDR3 DNA sequence: TGTGCCATCAGTGACTCAACTAGCCTTGGGGAGCTGTTTTTT. Translating it yields CAISDSTSLGELFF. This chain uses TRBV10-3 with TRBJ2-2; the D gene is possibly TRBD2 (6 bases). This CDR3 comprises 14 residues. Trimming left V 3 bases short and J 8 bases short, with 13 bases between. Germline-derived CDR1 and CDR2 are ENHRY and SYGVKD.

This clone has more than one count but fewer than ten. The rearrangement joins TRBV6-6 to TRBJ1-2; 10 bases map to TRBD1. The CDR3 runs 15 residues. The germline V gene encodes CDR1 MNHNY and CDR2 SVGAGI (reference sequence). V lost 2 bases, J lost 2 bases, and 2 bases stayed unmatched. The CDR3 loop is CASSYPGQGNYGYTF. The CDR3 coding sequence is TGTGCCAGCAGTTACCCGGGACAGGGGAACTATGGCTACACCTTC.

The chain is built from TRBV5-5 and TRBJ2-1, with D maybe TRBD1 (6 bases). In germline, CDR1 is SGHKS, CDR2 YYEKEE (reference sequence). This CDR3 region has 17 residues. Trimming stripped 5 bases from V and 2 bases from J, with 20 bases between. CDR3 sequence (DNA): TGTGCCAGCAGGGAGGCCGGGACACCGAACCCCTACAATGAGCAGTTCTTC. It encodes CASREAGTPNPYNEQFF.

V gene TRBV6-5 combines with J gene TRBJ2-7, with D uncertain. V dropped 4 bases and J dropped 2 bases, with 9 bases sitting between them. Germline values: CDR1 MNHEY, CDR2 SVGAGI. The CDR3 spans 13 residues. Written as DNA, the CDR3 is TGTGCCAGCAGTTCCTCAAGCACCTACGAGCAGTACTTC. Translated, it gives CASSSSSTYEQYF.

The chain links TRBV13 to TRBJ2-7; 8 bases align to TRBD1. Per the germline V gene, CDR1 is PRHDT and CDR2 is FYEKMQ (reference sequence). This CDR3 is 14 amino acids long. Germline trimming cut 8 bases from V and 2 bases from J; bases unmatched to any gene: 8. DNA of the CDR3: TGTGCCAGCGGTAACAGGGGGGTACCCTACGAGCAGTACTTC. Translation gives CASGNRGVPYEQYF. Together with reference TRBV13 and TRBJ2-7, the CDR3 gives the full variable domain: AAGVIQSPRHLIKEKRETATLKCYPIPRHDTVYWYQQGPGQDPQFLISFYEKMQSDKGSIPDRFSAQQFSDYHSELNMSSLELGDSALYFCASGNRGVPYEQYFGPGTRLTVT.